The sequence of this TCR beta chain was determined in a study of molecular identifiers for immune sequencing clone quantification. TCRdb redid the calling of the PCR reads with MiXCR, one entry per CDR3 protein. In the table there are some 100,000 distinct CDR3 sequences, roughly 38% of which are singletons. This clonotype was detected ten times or more. The ends were cut back, 5 bases at V and 5 bases at J, with 24 bases in the middle. Germline lookup yields CDR1 MDHEN and CDR2 SYDVKM. The CDR3 extends over 17 amino acids. This chain links TRBV28 with TRBJ2-5; D possibly corresponds to TRBD2 (6 bases). Input material: naive CD8+ T cells from blood, with Jurkat cell RNA spiked in. Subset given: FACS-sorted CD8+CD4-CCR7+CD45RA+ naive T cells. This clonotype originated in a human donor in good health. Some libraries in this study had Jurkat cell RNA spiked in. CDR3 amino acids: CASSTRGSGPVGETQYF. In DNA, the CDR3 is TGTGCCAGCAGTACGCGGGGTAGCGGCCCAGTGGGGGAGACCCAGTACTTC. Complete variable domain (other parts from reference TRBV28 and TRBJ2-5): DVKVTQSSRYLVKRTGEKVFLECVQDMDHENMFWYRQDPGLGLRLIYFSYDVKMKEKGDIPEGYSVSREKKERFSLILESASTNQTSMYLCASSTRGSGPVGETQYFGPGTRLLVL.